These 24 T cell receptor beta chains were all obtained from the same sample, sequenced in a study of shared clonotypes between healthy human individuals. Profiling relied on immunoSEQ multiplex PCR, and the TCRdb table lists in-frame clones only, not all of them. The sample shows around 1 million clones, about 80% of them seen only once. Source material: memory CD4+ T cells sorted from blood. Regarding subset: CD45RA-negative fraction. These receptor sequences come from a man aged 18 to 30 in good health.

This clone was seen a handful of times. This same CDR3 is encoded by further DNA sequences in the sample. The CDR3 DNA sequence: TGTGCCAGCAGCCTGACTAGCGGGAAGTACGAGCAGTACTTC. Translated, it gives CASSLTSGKYEQYF. The chain employs TRBV11-2 and TRBJ2-7, with 11 bases that match TRBD2. Germline-derived CDR1 and CDR2 are SGHAT and FQNNGV. The J segment lost 4 bases and the V segment lost 5 bases, leaving 4 bases of the junction unmatched. This CDR3 is 14 amino acids long.

The V and J genes are TRBV4-3 and TRBJ2-2; 8 nucleotides match TRBD2. The CDR3 is 17 residues long. With 0 bases clipped from V and 2 bases from J, the junction kept 5 bases outside the gene matches. The germline CDR1 and CDR2 sequences are LGHNA and YSLEER. The CDR3 protein is CASSQESAGGNTGELFF. CDR3 nucleotide sequence: TGCGCCAGCAGCCAAGAGTCCGCGGGAGGAAACACCGGGGAGCTGTTTTTT.

This chain links TRBV30 with TRBJ2-3, with a tentative D call TRBD1 (5 bases). The length of the CDR3 is 13 residues. The ends were cut back, 8 bases at V and 2 bases at J, with 14 bases in the middle. CDR1 GTSNPN and CDR2 SVGIG come from the germline V gene (reference sequence). The CDR3 sequence: CARSRENTDTQYF. The CDR3 DNA reads as TGTGCCCGAAGCAGGGAAAACACAGATACGCAGTATTTT.

With respect to this clone: Only one base separates this from a far larger clonotype, so it likely reflects a read error. J is TRBJ2-7 and V is TRBV5-6, with 7 bases lining up with TRBD1. Unmatched junction bases numbered 5, after V lost 2 bases and J lost 0 bases. Germline CDR1 and CDR2: SGHDT and YYEEEE. This CDR3 comprises 15 residues. CDR3 sequence reads: CASSLGGLSSYEQYF. In DNA, the CDR3 is TGTGCCAGCAGCTTAGGGGGCCTAAGCTCCTACGAGCAGTACTTC.

J is TRBJ2-7 and V is TRBV19; D may be TRBD2 (5 bases). With 5 bases removed from V and 0 bases from J, the gap between germline ends came to 20 bases. The CDR3 extends over 17 amino acids. Germline V lookup: CDR1 LNHDA, CDR2 SQIVND (reference sequence). In nucleotides, the CDR3 is TGTGCCAGTAGTGCTACGACTACCGGGAAGAACTCCTACGAGCAGTACTTC. This codes for CASSATTTGKNSYEQYF.

The chain carries TRBV18 and TRBJ2-7; a weak D match, TRBD2 (6 bases). Between the trimmed V and J ends, which lost 6 bases and 2 bases, there was a span of 14 bases. The CDR3 runs 14 residues. CDR1 is KGHSH, CDR2 LQKENI, per germline. CDR3: CASSPEGRPYEQYF. DNA for the CDR3: TGTGCCAGCTCCCCAGAGGGGAGGCCCTACGAGCAGTACTTC.

In its sample, this clone was seen once. The rearrangement uses TRBV10-3 and TRBJ2-2; D might be TRBD2 (5 bases). Germline CDR1 ENHRY, CDR2 SYGVKD. This CDR3 spans 13 amino acids. The ends were cut back, 7 bases at V and 4 bases at J, with 10 bases in the middle. The CDR3 spells CAITPEGTGELFF. The CDR3 DNA reads TGTGCCATCACCCCCGAGGGCACCGGGGAGCTGTTTTTT.

The V call is TRBV14, the J call TRBJ1-1; a weak D match, TRBD1 (6 bases). The ends were cut back, 1 base at V and 1 base at J, with 10 bases in the middle. The CDR3 spans 15 residues. Germline CDR1 and CDR2: SGHDN and FVKESK. The CDR3 loop reads CASSQVDSGNTEAFF. Written as DNA, the CDR3 is TGTGCCAGCAGCCAAGTGGACAGCGGGAACACTGAAGCTTTCTTT. Full variable domain (missing parts from reference TRBV14 and TRBJ1-1): EAGVTQFPSHSVIEKGQTVTLRCDPISGHDNLYWYRRVMGKEIKFLLHFVKESKQDESGMPNNRFLAERTGGTYSTLKVQPAELEDSGVYFCASSQVDSGNTEAFFGQGTRLTVV.

Here the CDR3 DNA reads TGTGCCAGTACCCTGAGGTGGGCAGGAGGGACGAACTATGGCTACACCTTC. Protein product: CASTLRWAGGTNYGYTF. The chain has TRBV19 and TRBJ1-2; a weak D match, TRBD1 (5 bases). V was clipped by 7 bases and J by 2 bases, with 23 bases between them. CDR1 is LNHDA, CDR2 SQIVND, per germline (reference sequence). This CDR3 contains 17 residues. The full variable domain, with the rest looked up from reference TRBV19 and TRBJ1-2, is DGGITQSPKYLFRKEGQNVTLSCEQNLNHDAMYWYRQDPGQGLRLIYYSQIVNDFQKGDIAEGYSVSREKKESFPLTVTSAQKNPTAFYLCASTLRWAGGTNYGYTFGSGTRLTVV.

The V and J genes are TRBV7-9 and TRBJ1-3; D perhaps matches TRBD1 (5 bases). The CDR3 has 15 residues. CDR1 and CDR2 (germline): SEHNR, FQNEAQ (reference sequence). With 4 bases removed from V and 4 bases from J, the gap between germline ends came to 14 bases. CDR3 in amino acids: CASSSTGYSGNTIYF. CDR3 bases: TGTGCCAGCAGCTCAACAGGTTATTCAGGAAACACCATATATTTT. Combining the CDR3 with reference TRBV7-9 and TRBJ1-3 gives the whole variable domain DTGVSQNPRHKITKRGQNVTFRCDPISEHNRLYWYRQTLGQGPEFLTYFQNEAQLEKSRLLSDRFSAERPKGSFSTLEIQRTEQGDSAMYLCASSSTGYSGNTIYFGEGSWLTVV.

The chain carries TRBV27 and TRBJ2-2, with D uncertain. The CDR3 has 14 amino acids. Germline-derived CDR1 and CDR2 are MNHEY and SMNVEV (reference sequence). Trimming removed 2 bases from V and 5 bases from J, with 9 bases in between. CDR3 loop: CASSLGLVTGELFF. The CDR3 region has the DNA TGTGCCAGCAGTTTAGGCCTAGTTACCGGGGAGCTGTTTTTT.

This clone was observed a single time. The chain combines TRBV5-1 with TRBJ2-1; D remains unclear. The CDR3 spans 15 residues. Germline V gene lookup returns CDR1 SGHRS and CDR2 YFSETQ. V lost 4 bases and J 0 bases, leaving 11 bases between the germline ends. In DNA, the CDR3 is TGCGCCAGCAGCGCCCAGACTCTCTCCTACAATGAGCAGTTCTTC. Translated, it gives CASSAQTLSYNEQFF.

In this sample, this clone turned up a few times. The chain has TRBV18 and TRBJ1-1; D uncertain. V gave up 0 bases and J gave up 3 bases, with 8 bases separating them. The CDR3 is 14 amino acids. CDR1 and CDR2 from the germline V gene are KGHSH and LQKENI. The CDR3 nucleotides are TGTGCCAGCTCACCACCCAACGAAGACACTGAAGCTTTCTTT. Its protein is CASSPPNEDTEAFF.

This clone was seen once. The genes are TRBV5-1 and TRBJ1-2; D unclear. Trimming cost V 0 bases and J 5 bases, with 20 bases left between them. The CDR3 spans 17 residues. CDR1 is SGHRS and CDR2 is YFSETQ in the germline V gene. In nucleotides, the CDR3 is TGCGCCAGCAGCTTGGCGGACCGGGCGGGCGGGGTTTATGGCTACACCTTC. This translates into CASSLADRAGGVYGYTF.

V gene TRBV30 combines with J gene TRBJ2-2; 9 bases line up with TRBD2. Germline-derived CDR1 and CDR2 are GTSNPN and SVGIG (reference sequence). V shed 4 bases and J 2 bases; nucleotides not matched to a gene: 5. The CDR3 totals 15 residues. The CDR3: CAWKLSGGNTGELFF. CDR3 nucleotide sequence: TGTGCCTGGAAACTTAGCGGGGGTAACACCGGGGAGCTGTTTTTT.

J is TRBJ2-7 and V is TRBV14; D remains unclear. Germline V CDR1 and CDR2: SGHDN, FVKESK. V was pared by 1 base and J by 0 bases, with 13 bases between. The length of the CDR3 is 16 residues. The CDR3 reads CASSQGGSLLSYEQYF. For the CDR3, the DNA is TGTGCCAGCAGCCAAGGCGGCAGTCTACTCTCCTACGAGCAGTACTTC.

The rearrangement links TRBV11-2 to TRBJ2-1; D might be TRBD1 (6 bases). CDR3 length: 15 amino acids. V was shortened by 5 bases and J by 6 bases, with 17 bases between the two germline ends. Germline CDR1 and CDR2: SGHAT and FQNNGV. This chain's CDR3 is CASSPGTKPTNEQFF. The DNA for the CDR3 is TGTGCCAGCAGCCCTGGGACAAAACCTACCAATGAGCAGTTCTTC. The variable domain in full, completed from reference TRBV11-2 and TRBJ2-1, reads EAGVAQSPRYKIIEKRQSVAFWCNPISGHATLYWYQQILGQGPKLLIQFQNNGVVDDSQLPKDRFSAERLKGVDSTLKIQPAKLEDSAVYLCASSPGTKPTNEQFFGPGTRLTVL.

This clone showed up just once. The V call is TRBV10-3, the J call TRBJ2-3; 7 bases align to TRBD2. Per the germline V gene, CDR1 is ENHRY and CDR2 is SYGVKD. J was trimmed by 6 bases and V by 4 bases; bases with no gene match: 19. The CDR3 has 18 residues. The CDR3 is CAISVVGFGGGDLDTQYF. The DNA of the CDR3 is TGTGCCATCAGTGTAGTTGGTTTCGGGGGAGGGGATTTGGATACGCAGTATTTT.

The chain carries TRBV6-6 and TRBJ2-1; D perhaps matches TRBD2 (5 bases). The CDR3 covers 13 residues. Germline V lookup: CDR1 MNHNY, CDR2 SVGAGI (reference sequence). Trimming cost V 4 bases and J 5 bases, with 9 bases left between them. CDR3 DNA sequence: TGTGCCAGCAGTTTTTCTAGCAACAATGAGCAGTTCTTC. Translating it yields CASSFSSNNEQFF.

The chain recombines TRBV10-1 with TRBJ2-7, with no clear D. The CDR3 covers 12 residues. The germline gives CDR1 WNHNN, CDR2 SYGVQD (reference sequence). Trimming shortened V by 7 bases and J by 12 bases, and 19 bases separated the two germline ends. Here the CDR3 DNA reads TGCGCCAGCAACGAGAAACGGCCGCTGGCGTACTTC. Translation: CASNEKRPLAYF.

This chain uses TRBV15 with TRBJ1-5; no definite D call. CDR1 is LNHNV, CDR2 YYDKDF, per germline (reference sequence). V was trimmed by 5 bases and J by 2 bases, leaving 4 bases between them. The CDR3 extends over 12 amino acids. The CDR3 DNA is TGTGCCACCAGCTTCGGCAATCAGCCCCAGCATTTT. It codes for CATSFGNQPQHF.

The V call is TRBV18, the J call TRBJ1-1; the match to TRBD1 covers 9 bases. CDR3 size: 15 residues. The V segment lost 4 bases and the J segment 1 base; nucleotides outside the gene matches: 4. Germline CDR1 reads KGHSH; CDR2 reads LQKENI. The CDR3 loop reads CASSRRDRENTEAFF. Written as DNA, the CDR3 is TGTGCCAGCTCACGACGGGACAGGGAGAACACTGAAGCTTTCTTT.

The chain uses TRBV15 and TRBJ1-1, with D tentatively TRBD1 (6 bases). The germline CDR1 and CDR2 sequences are LNHNV and YYDKDF (reference sequence). V lost 8 bases and J lost 7, with 20 bases in between. The CDR3 consists of 14 residues. CDR3 protein: CATATGTQSLEAFF. CDR3 nucleotide sequence: TGTGCCACCGCAACCGGGACACAAAGCCTTGAAGCTTTCTTT.

This chain connects TRBV19 to TRBJ2-2, with TRBD2 as a possible D gene (7 bases). CDR1 and CDR2 from the germline V gene are LNHDA and SQIVND (reference sequence). V lost 7 bases, J lost 3 bases, and 12 bases lay in between. The CDR3 consists of 14 residues. Written as DNA, the CDR3 is TGTGCCAGTACGCGGGGGCCGGACACCGGGGAGCTGTTTTTT. It encodes CASTRGPDTGELFF.